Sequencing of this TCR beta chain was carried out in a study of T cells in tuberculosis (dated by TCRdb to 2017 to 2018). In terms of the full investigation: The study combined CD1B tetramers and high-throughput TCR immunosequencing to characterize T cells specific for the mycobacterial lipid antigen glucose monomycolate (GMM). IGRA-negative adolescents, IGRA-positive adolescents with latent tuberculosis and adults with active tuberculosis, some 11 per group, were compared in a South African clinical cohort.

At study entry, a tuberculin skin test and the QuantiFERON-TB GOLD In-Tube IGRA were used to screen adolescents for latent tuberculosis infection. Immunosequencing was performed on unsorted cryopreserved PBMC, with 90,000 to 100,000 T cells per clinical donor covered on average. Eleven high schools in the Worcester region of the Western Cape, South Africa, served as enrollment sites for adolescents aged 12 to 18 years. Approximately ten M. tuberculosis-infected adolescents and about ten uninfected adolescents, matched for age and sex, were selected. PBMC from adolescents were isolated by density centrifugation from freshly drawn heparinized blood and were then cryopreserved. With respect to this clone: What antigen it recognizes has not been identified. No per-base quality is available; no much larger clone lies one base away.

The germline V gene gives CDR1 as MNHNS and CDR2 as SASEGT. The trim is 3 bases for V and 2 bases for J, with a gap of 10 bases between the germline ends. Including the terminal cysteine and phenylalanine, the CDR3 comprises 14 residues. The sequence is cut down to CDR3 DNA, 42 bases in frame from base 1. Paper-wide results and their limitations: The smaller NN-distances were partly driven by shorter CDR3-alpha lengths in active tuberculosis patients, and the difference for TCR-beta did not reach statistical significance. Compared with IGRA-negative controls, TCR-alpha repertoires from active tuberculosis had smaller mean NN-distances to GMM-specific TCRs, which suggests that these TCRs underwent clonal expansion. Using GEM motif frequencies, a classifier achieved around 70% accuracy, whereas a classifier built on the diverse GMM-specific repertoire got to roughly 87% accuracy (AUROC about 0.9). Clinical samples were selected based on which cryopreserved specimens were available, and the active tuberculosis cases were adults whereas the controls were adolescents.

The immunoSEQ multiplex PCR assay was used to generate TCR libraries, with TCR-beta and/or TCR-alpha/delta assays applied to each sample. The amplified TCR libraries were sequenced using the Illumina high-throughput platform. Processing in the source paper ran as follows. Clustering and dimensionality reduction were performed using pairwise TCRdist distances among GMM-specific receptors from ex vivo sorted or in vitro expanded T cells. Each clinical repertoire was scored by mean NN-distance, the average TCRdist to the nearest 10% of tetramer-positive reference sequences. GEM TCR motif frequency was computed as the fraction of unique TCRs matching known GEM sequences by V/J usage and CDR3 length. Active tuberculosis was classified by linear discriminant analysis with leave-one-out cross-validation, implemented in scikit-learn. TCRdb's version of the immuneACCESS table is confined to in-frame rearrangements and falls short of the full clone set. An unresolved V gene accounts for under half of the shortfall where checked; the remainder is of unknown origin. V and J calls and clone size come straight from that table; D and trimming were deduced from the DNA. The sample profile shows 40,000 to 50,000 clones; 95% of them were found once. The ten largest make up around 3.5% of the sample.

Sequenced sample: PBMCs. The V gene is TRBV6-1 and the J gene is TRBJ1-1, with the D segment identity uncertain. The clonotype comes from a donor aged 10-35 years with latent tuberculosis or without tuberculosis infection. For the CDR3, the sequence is CASSDLGRNTEAFF. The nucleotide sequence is TGTGCCAGCAGTGATTTGGGGAGAAACACTGAAGCTTTCTTT.